This T cell receptor (beta chain) was documented in a study of blood T cell repertoires in COVID-19. Study-level information: Samples came from the United States, Italy and Spain, spanning acute and convalescent COVID-19. Sample material is recorded as cDNA or gDNA derived from T cells, B-cell-depleted T cells, or PBMCs.

Here immunoSEQ multiplex PCR was the method, and the copy in TCRdb shows in-frame clones only, minus some. The sample carries about 60,000 clones, around 90% recorded once. The CDR3 runs to 15 residues. J was trimmed by 6 bases and V by 1 base; bases with no gene match: 6. Germline V lookup: CDR1 SEHNR, CDR2 FQNEAQ (reference sequence). Sequencing input: peripheral blood. This chain links TRBV7-9 with TRBJ2-3, with 8 nucleotides matching TRBD2. The clonotype was recovered from a man in his fifties or sixties with active COVID-19. CDR3 sequence (DNA): TGTGCCAGCAGCTTAGTGGACGGGGGGGCTGATACGCAGTATTTT. It encodes CASSLVDGGADTQYF.